This entry is about one T cell receptor beta chain. What it binds is unknown. The TCR beta cDNA libraries carried unique molecular identifiers. Input of roughly 0.95 to 10 million T cells yielded roughly 0.5 million cDNA molecules. TCRdb called the PCR reads again in MiXCR, with one record for every CDR3 protein. The table shows 400,000 to 500,000 distinct CDR3 sequences, with roughly 38% occurring only once. This sample is drawn from a study of post-analysis software for immune sequencing data. Trimming left V 1 base short and J 5 bases short, with 14 bases between. This CDR3 comprises 15 residues. Germline CDR1 and CDR2: MDHEN and SYDVKM. Study outcomes and limitations: Controls significantly exceeded multiple sclerosis patients in normalized Chao1 diversity. In patients, TRBV5-6, TRBV5-1 and TRBV20-1 belonged to five TRBV segments found more frequently than in controls.

The receptor comes from a girl aged 2-10 years with multiple sclerosis. This sequence joins TRBV28 and TRBJ2-5; D could derive from TRBD1 or TRBD2 (5 bases each). The sample consisted of blood. The CDR3 DNA is TGTGCCAGCAGTTTATTTGGGGGAGTTCTGGAGACCCAGTACTTC. Amino acids: CASSLFGGVLETQYF.